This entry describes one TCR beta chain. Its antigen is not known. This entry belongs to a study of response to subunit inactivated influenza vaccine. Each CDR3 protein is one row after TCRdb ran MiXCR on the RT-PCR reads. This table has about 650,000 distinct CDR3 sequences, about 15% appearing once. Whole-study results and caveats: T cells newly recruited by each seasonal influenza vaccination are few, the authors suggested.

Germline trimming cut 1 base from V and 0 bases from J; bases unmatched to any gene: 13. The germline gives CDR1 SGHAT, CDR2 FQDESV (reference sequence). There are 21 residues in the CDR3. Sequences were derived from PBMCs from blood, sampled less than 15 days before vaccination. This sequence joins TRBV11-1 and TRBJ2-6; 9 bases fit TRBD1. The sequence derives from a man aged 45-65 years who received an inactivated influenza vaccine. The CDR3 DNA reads TGTGCCAGCAGCTTAGTCGATCTGGGGACAGGGCGTGTCTCTGGGGCCAACGTCCTGACTTTC. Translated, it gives CASSLVDLGTGRVSGANVLTF.